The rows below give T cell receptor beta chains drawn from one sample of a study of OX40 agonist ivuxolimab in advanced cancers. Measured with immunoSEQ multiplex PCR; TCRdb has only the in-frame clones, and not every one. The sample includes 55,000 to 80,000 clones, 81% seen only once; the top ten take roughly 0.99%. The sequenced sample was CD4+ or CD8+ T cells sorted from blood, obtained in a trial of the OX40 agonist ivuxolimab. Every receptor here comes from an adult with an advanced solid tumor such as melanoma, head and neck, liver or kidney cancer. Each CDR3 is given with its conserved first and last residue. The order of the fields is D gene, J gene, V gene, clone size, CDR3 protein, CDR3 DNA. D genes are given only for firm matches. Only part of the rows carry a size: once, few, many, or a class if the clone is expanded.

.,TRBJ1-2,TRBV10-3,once,CAISRDTTYGYTF,TGTGCCATCAGCCGGGACACCACCTATGGCTACACCTTC
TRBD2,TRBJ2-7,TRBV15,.,CATSRSGLAGGYEQYF,TGTGCCACCAGCAGATCGGGACTAGCGGGGGGCTACGAGCAGTACTTC
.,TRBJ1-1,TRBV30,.,CAWRVTGPSNTEAFF,TGTGCCTGGAGGGTTACGGGACCGTCGAACACTGAAGCTTTCTTT
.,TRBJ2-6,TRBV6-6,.,CASSYDGRSGANVLTF,TGTGCCAGCAGTTATGACGGGCGCTCTGGGGCCAACGTCCTGACTTTC
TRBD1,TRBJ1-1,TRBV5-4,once,CASSSLDRGLRTEAFF,TGTGCCAGCAGCTCGCTCGACAGGGGGCTAAGAACTGAAGCTTTCTTT
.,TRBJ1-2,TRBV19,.,CASSPRDLIYGYTF,TGTGCCAGTAGTCCTCGGGATCTAATCTATGGCTACACCTTC
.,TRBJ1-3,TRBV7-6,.,CASSLDPLGATTIYF,TGTGCCAGCAGCTTAGACCCCTTGGGGGCTACCACCATATATTTT
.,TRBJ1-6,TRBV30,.,CAWGFLGPTRYNSPLHF,TGTGCCTGGGGATTTCTGGGACCAACCCGCTATAATTCACCCCTCCACTTT
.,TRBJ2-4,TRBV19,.,CASGGWGFGKNIQYF,TGTGCCAGCGGAGGTTGGGGGTTTGGCAAAAACATTCAGTACTTC
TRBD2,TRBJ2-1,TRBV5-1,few,CASSLETSGGALRDEQFF,TGCGCCAGCAGCTTGGAGACTAGCGGGGGGGCCCTCAGGGATGAGCAGTTCTTC
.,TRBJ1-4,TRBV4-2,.,CASSQAGRATNEKLFF,TGTGCCAGCAGCCAAGCAGGCAGGGCAACTAATGAAAAACTGTTTTTT
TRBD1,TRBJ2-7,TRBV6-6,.,CASSTDRAEQYF,TGTGCCAGCAGCACCGACAGGGCCGAGCAGTACTTC
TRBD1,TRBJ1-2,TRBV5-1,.,CASSPGTGNSNYGYTF,TGCGCCAGCAGCCCGGGGACAGGGAACTCTAACTATGGCTACACCTTC
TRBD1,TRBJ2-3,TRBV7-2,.,CASSRDRGFTDTQYF,TGTGCCAGCAGCCGGGACAGGGGGTTCACAGATACGCAGTATTTT
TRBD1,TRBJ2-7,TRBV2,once,CASTDRGSEQYF,TGTGCCAGCACGGACAGGGGCTCCGAGCAGTACTTC
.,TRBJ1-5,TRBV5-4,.,CATHGGDSNQPQHF,TGTGCCACCCACGGGGGGGACTCGAATCAGCCCCAGCATTTT
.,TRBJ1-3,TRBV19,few,CASSIGPFSGNTIYF,TGTGCCAGTAGTATTGGACCGTTCTCTGGAAACACCATATATTTT
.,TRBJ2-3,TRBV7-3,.,CASSSGASVTDTQYF,TGTGCCAGCAGCTCAGGGGCTAGCGTCACAGATACGCAGTATTTT
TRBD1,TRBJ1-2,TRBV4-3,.,CASSQDPTGGTTNYGYTF,TGCGCCAGCAGCCAAGACCCGACAGGGGGCACTACTAACTATGGCTACACCTTC
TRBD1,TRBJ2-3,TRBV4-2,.,CASSQGGGQDTDTQYF,TGTGCCAGCAGCCAAGGCGGAGGACAGGACACAGATACGCAGTATTTT
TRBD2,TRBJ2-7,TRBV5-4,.,CASSFPPAGLGEQYF,TGTGCCAGCAGCTTCCCCCCAGCGGGGCTTGGCGAGCAGTACTTC
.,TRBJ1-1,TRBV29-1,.,CSVVGSGRGSTEAFF,TGCAGCGTTGTAGGGTCAGGGAGGGGGAGCACTGAAGCTTTCTTT
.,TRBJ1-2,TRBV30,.,CAWIVNAYNYGYTF,TGTGCCTGGATAGTTAACGCCTACAACTATGGCTACACCTTC
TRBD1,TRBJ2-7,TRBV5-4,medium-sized,CASSLQDRGYEQYF,TGTGCCAGCAGCTTGCAGGACAGGGGCTACGAGCAGTACTTC
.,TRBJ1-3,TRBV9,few,CASSVGGDAGNTIYF,TGTGCCAGCAGCGTAGGGGGCGATGCTGGAAACACCATATATTTT
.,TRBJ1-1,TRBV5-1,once,CASSSPPGAEAFF,TGCGCCAGCAGCTCCCCTCCTGGGGCTGAAGCTTTCTTT
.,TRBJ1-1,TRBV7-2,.,CASSLDLSQNTEAFF,TGTGCCAGCAGCTTAGATTTGTCTCAGAACACTGAAGCTTTCTTT
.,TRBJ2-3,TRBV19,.,CASDFGGTGTDTQYF,TGTGCCAGCGATTTCGGAGGGACCGGCACAGATACGCAGTATTTT
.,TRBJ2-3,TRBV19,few,CASSPGGHTDTQYF,TGTGCCAGTAGTCCCGGGGGCCACACAGATACGCAGTATTTT
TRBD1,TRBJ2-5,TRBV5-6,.,CASSSNRGLETQYF,TGTGCCAGCAGCTCAAACAGGGGGCTGGAGACCCAGTACTTC
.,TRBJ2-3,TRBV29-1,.,CSVEIQTLTDTQYF,TGCAGCGTTGAAATACAGACGCTCACAGATACGCAGTATTTT
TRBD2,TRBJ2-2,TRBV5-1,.,CASSWPQRGANTGELFF,TGCGCCAGCAGCTGGCCCCAGCGGGGGGCGAACACCGGGGAGCTGTTTTTT
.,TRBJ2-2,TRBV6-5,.,CASRVGPDTGELFF,TGTGCCAGCAGAGTCGGCCCCGACACCGGGGAGCTGTTTTTT
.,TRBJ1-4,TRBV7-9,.,CASSLGAGATNEKLFF,TGTGCCAGCAGCTTAGGGGCGGGTGCAACTAATGAAAAACTGTTTTTT
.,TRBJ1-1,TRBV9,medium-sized,CASSVGRRDRGTEAFF,TGTGCCAGCAGCGTAGGGAGGAGGGATAGGGGGACTGAAGCTTTCTTT
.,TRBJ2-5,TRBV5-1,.,CASSLGPGKQETQYF,TGCGCCAGCAGCTTGGGACCTGGTAAGCAAGAGACCCAGTACTTC
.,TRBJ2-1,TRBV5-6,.,CASSWWSNEQFF,TGTGCCAGCAGCTGGTGGAGTAATGAGCAGTTCTTC
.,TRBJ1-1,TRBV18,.,CASSPLQGQMNTEAFF,TGTGCCAGCTCACCACTCCAGGGCCAAATGAACACTGAAGCTTTCTTT
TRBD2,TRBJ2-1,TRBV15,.,CATSRGEGSNEQFF,TGTGCCACCAGCAGAGGGGAGGGTAGCAATGAGCAGTTCTTC
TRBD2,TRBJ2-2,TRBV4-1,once,CASSQGAGGLTGELFF,TGCGCCAGCAGCCAAGGGGCGGGGGGACTAACCGGGGAGCTGTTTTTT
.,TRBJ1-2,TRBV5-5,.,CASSLYQGSYGYTF,TGTGCCAGCAGCTTGTACCAGGGCTCCTATGGCTACACCTTC
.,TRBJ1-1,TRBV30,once,CASTVGVGAFF,TGTGCCTCGACTGTAGGGGTGGGAGCTTTCTTT
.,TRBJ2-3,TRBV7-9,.,CASSQRALTDTQYF,TGTGCCAGCAGCCAGCGGGCCCTCACAGATACGCAGTATTTT
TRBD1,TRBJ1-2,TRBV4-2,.,CASSSGAGTDDYGYTF,TGTGCCAGCAGCTCGGGGGCCGGGACAGATGACTATGGCTACACCTTC
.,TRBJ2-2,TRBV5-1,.,CASSPSGPKGTGELFF,TGCGCCAGCAGCCCTTCCGGCCCTAAAGGGACCGGGGAGCTGTTTTTT
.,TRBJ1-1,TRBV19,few,CASSFRDPGGAFF,TGTGCCAGTAGTTTCAGGGACCCCGGGGGCGCTTTCTTT
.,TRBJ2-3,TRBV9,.,CASSVDRAADTQYF,TGTGCCAGCAGCGTAGACAGGGCCGCAGATACGCAGTATTTT
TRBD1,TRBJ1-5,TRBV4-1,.,CASSQEGRTGVGSQPQHF,TGCGCCAGCAGCCAAGAAGGAAGAACAGGGGTCGGTTCTCAGCCCCAGCATTTT
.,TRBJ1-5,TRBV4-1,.,CASSQYLSRGDSNQPQHF,TGCGCCAGCAGCCAATATTTAAGTAGGGGGGATAGCAATCAGCCCCAGCATTTT
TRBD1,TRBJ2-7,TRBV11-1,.,CASSKRRPGQDIYEQYF,TGTGCCAGCAGCAAGAGAAGGCCGGGACAGGACATCTACGAGCAGTACTTC
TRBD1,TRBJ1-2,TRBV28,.,CASTTSPGQTSSYTF,TGTGCCAGCACCACCTCACCGGGACAGACGTCTAGCTACACCTTC